This T cell receptor (beta chain) is drawn from a study of blood T cell repertoires in COVID-19. Study-wide context: Samples came from the United States, Italy and Spain, spanning acute and convalescent COVID-19.

This clone was counted a few times. V dropped 4 bases and J dropped 5; count of bases not matched to a gene: 3. The CDR3 runs to 13 residues. Germline values: CDR1 LNHDA, CDR2 SQIVND (reference sequence). Per the original data handling: It was from reference gene primer amplification that nucleated cell counts were estimated. Generated by immunoSEQ multiplex PCR, the TCRdb table keeps only in-frame clones and is missing some. That table furnishes V, J and clone size, whereas the DNA furnished D and trimming. The sample contains under 250,000 clones, about 83% of which appear only once. The chain employs TRBV19 and TRBJ2-5; TRBD2 agrees at 8 bases. The source is a man aged 45-60 years with active or convalescent COVID-19. The sequenced sample consisted of peripheral blood. The CDR3 protein is CASSTGLAETQYF. The DNA for the CDR3 is TGTGCCAGTAGTACCGGACTAGCCGAGACCCAGTACTTC.